One sample yielded the 24 T cell receptor beta chains listed below, sequenced in a study of T cell repertoires in cytomegalovirus infection. TCRdb reprocessed the reads with MiXCR, giving one entry per CDR3 protein. The sample includes about 140,000 distinct CDR3 sequences, about 6% seen only once; the top ten take about a sixth. The sample comprised PBMCs. These TCRs come from a human donor in good health (CMV status not recorded). Some clones in this sample may be carry-over from other donors' samples.

This clonotype was recorded at least ten times. The chain recombines TRBV4-1 with TRBJ2-2; TRBD2 might be the D (6 bases). Per germline, CDR1 MGHRA and CDR2 YSYEKL. V lost 4 bases and J 0 bases, leaving 12 bases between the germline ends. The CDR3 runs to 16 residues. CDR3 protein: CASSPTGGTNTGELFF. DNA of the CDR3: TGCGCCAGCAGCCCGACTGGAGGGACGAACACCGGGGAGCTGTTTTTT.

In this sample, this clonotype turned up many times. The chain combines TRBV20-1 with TRBJ1-1; D is uncertain. The CDR3 consists of 11 residues. Trimming left V 0 bases short and J 6 bases short, with 5 bases between. In germline, CDR1 is DFQATT, CDR2 SNEGSKA (reference sequence). The CDR3 DNA follows: TGCAGTGCTAGAGACCTTCCTGAAGCTTTCTTT. Translating gives CSARDLPEAFF.

There are many counts of this clonotype. The V gene is TRBV7-2, the J gene TRBJ2-7, with 8 bases that match TRBD1. J was trimmed by 3 bases and V by 1 base; bases with no gene match: 5. CDR1 SGHTA and CDR2 FQGNSA come from the germline V gene. This CDR3 region has 15 residues. Here the CDR3 reads CASSLGAGGFYEQYF. For the CDR3, the DNA is TGTGCCAGCAGCTTAGGGGCAGGGGGCTTCTACGAGCAGTACTTC.

This clonotype was found many times. The chain couples TRBV7-2 to TRBJ2-3; 7 bases agree with TRBD1. The length of the CDR3 is 13 residues. The V and J ends lost 5 bases and 4 bases, in that order; junction bases with no gene match: 3. Looked up from germline, CDR1 is SGHTA and CDR2 is FQGNSA. CDR3: CASSVTGPDTQYF. DNA for the CDR3: TGTGCCAGCAGCGTGACAGGGCCAGATACGCAGTATTTT.

This clonotype was detected ten times or more. This sequence joins TRBV29-1 and TRBJ1-2, with D possibly TRBD1 on 5 matching bases. This CDR3 has 15 residues. The V and J ends lost 0 bases and 0 bases respectively, with 11 bases between them. From germline, CDR1 is SQVTM and CDR2 ANQGSEA. The chain's CDR3 is CSVEDLGAPNYGYTF. The DNA for the CDR3 is TGCAGCGTTGAAGATCTTGGGGCGCCTAACTATGGCTACACCTTC.

This clonotype appeared many times. For the CDR3, the DNA is TGTGCCACCAGTCAAGACTACTCTGGGGCCAACGTCCTGACTTTC. It encodes CATSQDYSGANVLTF. The J gene is TRBJ2-6, the V gene TRBV24-1, with a weak D call TRBD2 (5 bases). The CDR3 extends over 15 amino acids. The germline V gene encodes CDR1 KGHDR and CDR2 SFDVKD. V was cut by 6 bases and J by 0 bases, with 8 bases left in between.

J is TRBJ1-2 and V is TRBV29-1; D possibly corresponds to TRBD1 (5 bases). The ends were cut back, 7 bases at V and 5 bases at J, with 17 bases in the middle. Germline-derived CDR1 and CDR2 are SQVTM and ANQGSEA. This CDR3 is 13 amino acids long. For the CDR3, the DNA is TGCAGCGCCGTGGGGCCCGGGCTTTATGGCTACACCTTC. Protein product: CSAVGPGLYGYTF. Looking up the rest from reference TRBV29-1 and TRBJ1-2 gives the full variable domain: SAVISQKPSRDICQRGTSLTIQCQVDSQVTMMFWYRQQPGQSLTLIATANQGSEATYESGFVIDKFPISRPNLTFSTLTVSNMSPEDSSIYLCSAVGPGLYGYTFGSGTRLTVV.

This clonotype has a count of ten or more. This chain connects TRBV7-2 to TRBJ1-6; D ambiguous. The V gene's germline CDR1 is SGHTA and CDR2 FQGNSA. The CDR3 contains 19 residues. Trimming removed 4 bases from V and 1 base from J, with 20 bases in between. CDR3 sequence: CASSSRLGIGNSYNSPLHF. DNA for the CDR3: TGTGCCAGCAGCTCTAGGTTGGGGATAGGAAATTCCTATAATTCACCCCTCCACTTT.

This clonotype was detected ten times or more. This rearrangement joins TRBV7-8 to TRBJ1-6; 8 bases are shared with TRBD1. From germline, CDR1 is SGHVS and CDR2 FQNEAQ. J was trimmed by 5 bases and V by 0 bases; bases with no gene match: 3. The CDR3 length is 16 residues. CDR3 coding DNA: TGTGCCAGCAGCTTAGCGTACAGGGGGGATAATTCACCCCTCCACTTT. Translation gives CASSLAYRGDNSPLHF.

With regard to this clonotype: This may be a read error, as it is one base from a much larger clone. The rearrangement links TRBV20-1 to TRBJ2-7; D possibly matches TRBD1 or TRBD2 (5 bases each). The CDR3 covers 12 residues. The germline CDR1 and CDR2 sequences are DFQATT and SNEGSKA (reference sequence). In nucleotides, the CDR3 is TGCACTGCTGGGACCTATGCCTACGAGCAGTACTTC. Translating it yields CTAGTYAYEQYF.

The chain carries TRBV5-1 and TRBJ1-4; D unresolved. Germline V lookup: CDR1 SGHRS, CDR2 YFSETQ. This CDR3 is 14 amino acids long. Trimming shortened V by 0 bases and J by 0 bases, and 3 bases separated the two germline ends. The CDR3, as DNA: TGCGCCAGCAGCTTGGAAACAACTAATGAAAAACTGTTTTTT. Protein product: CASSLETTNEKLFF.

In this sample, this clonotype turned up a few times. J is TRBJ2-7 and V is TRBV28; TRBD1 aligns across 8 bases. The CDR3 spans 15 residues. V trimming: 3 bases; J trimming: 3 bases; junction bases outside the gene matches: 7. The germline V gene encodes CDR1 MDHEN and CDR2 SYDVKM. Here the CDR3 DNA reads TGTGCCAGCAGTTTTAACACAGGGGGAGGCTACGAGCAGTACTTC. Translation gives CASSFNTGGGYEQYF.

The table lists this clonotype with many counts. V and J are TRBV7-8 and TRBJ1-5, with a tentative D call TRBD1 (5 bases). The CDR3 extends over 15 amino acids. Germline V lookup: CDR1 SGHVS, CDR2 FQNEAQ. The ends were cut back, 6 bases at V and 0 bases at J, with 12 bases in the middle. CDR3 region: CASSQFRDSNQPQHF. The CDR3, as DNA: TGTGCCAGCAGTCAGTTCAGGGATAGCAATCAGCCCCAGCATTTT. Drawing the rest from reference TRBV7-8 and TRBJ1-5, the complete variable domain is GAGVSQSPRYKVAKRGQDVALRCDPISGHVSLFWYQQALGQGPEFLTYFQNEAQLDKSGLPSDRFFAERPEGSVSTLKIQRTQQEDSAVYLCASSQFRDSNQPQHFGDGTRLSIL.

The gene calls are TRBV20-1 and TRBJ1-5; no reliable D call. CDR1 is DFQATT, CDR2 SNEGSKA, per germline (reference sequence). Trimming shortened V by 0 bases and J by 4 bases, and 7 bases separated the two germline ends. CDR3 length: 13 residues. As DNA, the CDR3 is TGCAGTGCTAGAGAGGGCCAGAATCAGCCCCAGCATTTT. Encoded protein: CSAREGQNQPQHF.

At least ten counts were recorded for this clonotype. The rearrangement links TRBV7-9 to TRBJ2-3; weak D call: TRBD2 (6 bases). V lost 4 bases to trimming and J lost 2 bases, with 13 bases between them. Germline assignment: CDR1 SEHNR and CDR2 FQNEAQ (reference sequence). This CDR3 is 15 amino acids long. CDR3 residues: CASSWDFPSTDTQYF. The CDR3 DNA reads as TGTGCCAGCAGCTGGGACTTCCCTTCCACAGATACGCAGTATTTT.

This clonotype was recorded at least ten times. The V gene is TRBV7-2, the J gene TRBJ1-3, with D unresolved. V was pared by 5 bases and J by 0 bases, with 11 bases between. The CDR3 is made up of 15 amino acids. Germline-derived CDR1 and CDR2 are SGHTA and FQGNSA. The DNA of the CDR3 is TGTGCCAGCAGCGGTGTCTTCCACTCTGGAAACACCATATATTTT. Encoded protein: CASSGVFHSGNTIYF.

This clonotype was counted at least ten times. This rearrangement joins TRBV2 to TRBJ1-1; 9 bases are shared with TRBD1. The CDR3 has 13 residues. V lost 5 bases and J lost 10; bases outside the gene matches: 8. Germline V gives CDR1 SNHLY, CDR2 FYNNEI. The CDR3 nucleotides are TGTGCCAGCAGTTCTTACAGGGGGCGGGCAGCTTTCTTT. Amino acids: CASSSYRGRAAFF.

This clonotype was seen more than once but under ten times. The chain couples TRBV29-1 to TRBJ2-1; D gene ambiguous. The CDR3 covers 12 residues. Per germline, CDR1 SQVTM and CDR2 ANQGSEA. Trimming took off 3 bases at V and 10 bases at J, with 13 bases between the two ends. CDR3 bases: TGCAGCGTTGAGTGGGCCTCTTGGGAGCAGTTCTTC. It is translated as CSVEWASWEQFF.

The table lists this clonotype with a few counts. V and J are TRBV7-2 and TRBJ2-3; D not resolved. CDR1 and CDR2 (germline): SGHTA, FQGNSA. V was pared by 5 bases and J by 6 bases, with 9 bases between. The CDR3 totals 12 residues. CDR3 loop: CASSPGGDTQYF. The CDR3, as DNA: TGTGCCAGCAGCCCTGGTGGGGATACGCAGTATTTT.

The chain's CDR3 is CSVLQGTGELFF. CDR3 DNA: TGCAGCGTGCTACAGGGGACCGGGGAGCTGTTTTTT. The chain uses TRBV29-1 and TRBJ2-2, with TRBD1 matching 7 bases. This CDR3 comprises 12 residues. CDR1 and CDR2 (germline): SQVTM, ANQGSEA. Losses at the gene ends were 6 bases for V and 5 bases for J; bases not matched to a gene: 3.

The chain recombines TRBV2 with TRBJ2-3; possible D gene TRBD1, 5 bases. Germline lookup yields CDR1 SNHLY and CDR2 FYNNEI. The CDR3 contains 14 residues. The V end was cut by 4 bases, the J end by 6 bases, with 14 bases between. The CDR3 sequence: CASSVLVAGDTQYF. CDR3 in DNA: TGTGCCAGCAGTGTTCTGGTTGCAGGGGATACGCAGTATTTT.

This clonotype was observed many times. The CDR3 nucleotides are TGTGCCAGCAGCTCGACATGGGGCCGTGGGACTGAAGCTTTCTTT. This codes for CASSSTWGRGTEAFF. The V gene is TRBV7-2, the J gene TRBJ1-1, with D perhaps TRBD1 (5 bases). V was clipped by 4 bases and J by 5 bases, with 17 bases between them. Per germline, CDR1 SGHTA and CDR2 FQGNSA. This CDR3 has 15 residues.

This clonotype showed up just a few times. V usage is TRBV7-2 and J usage is TRBJ2-2; D may be TRBD1 (6 bases). In germline, CDR1 is SGHTA, CDR2 FQGNSA. V gave up 6 bases and J gave up 5 bases, with 13 bases separating them. The CDR3 spans 14 residues. Here the CDR3 reads CASSPHRATGELFF. The CDR3 DNA sequence: TGTGCCAGCAGTCCCCACAGGGCTACCGGGGAGCTGTTTTTT.

This clonotype was detected many times. V gene TRBV7-2 combines with J gene TRBJ2-5; TRBD2 is a possible D gene (7 bases). CDR1 and CDR2 from the germline V gene are SGHTA and FQGNSA. This CDR3 spans 15 amino acids. V was pared by 5 bases and J by 5 bases, with 18 bases between. The CDR3 loop is CASSPAGGRWETQYF. The CDR3, as DNA: TGTGCCAGCAGCCCAGCCGGGGGGCGTTGGGAGACCCAGTACTTC.